This T cell receptor beta chain was identified during a study of blood T cell repertoires in COVID-19. Study-wide background: Nucleic acid was either cDNA or gDNA, and it came from T cells, B-cell-depleted T cells, or PBMCs.

As processed by the authors: Reference gene primer amplification in the assay estimated nucleated cell counts. Profiling relied on immunoSEQ multiplex PCR, and the TCRdb table lists in-frame clones only, not all of them. From that table come the V and J calls and clone size; the DNA was used to work out D and trimming. The repertoire holds 230,000 or so clones, with around four fifths as singletons. This CDR3 region has 15 residues. The germline V and J ends were trimmed by 1 base and 4 bases, with 13 bases remaining between them. The germline CDR1 and CDR2 sequences are SEHNR and FQNEAQ (reference sequence).

The chain joins TRBV7-9 to TRBJ1-1, with D hard to call. Material for sequencing was peripheral blood. The receptor was derived from a man aged 35-49 years with active or convalescent COVID-19. The CDR3 DNA reads TGTGCCAGCAGCTTAGGAGGCTCGGGAGTCACTGAAGCTTTCTTT. It encodes CASSLGGSGVTEAFF.